This TCR beta chain appears in the sequencing data of a study of T cell responses to AZD1222 COVID-19 vaccine. Overall study: Analyses pooled second doses at about 4 or about 12 weeks.

The CDR3 is 12 amino acids. The V end lost 2 bases, the J end lost 7 bases, and 6 bases lay between the germline ends. CDR1 WSHSY and CDR2 SAAADI come from the germline V gene. Some clones are missing from TCRdb's copy, which holds only in-frame ones; the method was immunoSEQ multiplex PCR. The sample yields 55,000 to 75,000 clones, 70% to 90% seen once. In this sample, this clone turned up once. This chain links TRBV10-2 with TRBJ1-5; D uncertain. The TCR was taken from an adult in good health. The sample was peripheral blood, taken on day 0 of AZD1222 vaccination. CDR3 in DNA: TGCGCCAGCAGTGAGGGACGCCAGCCCCAGCATTTT. Translating it yields CASSEGRQPQHF.